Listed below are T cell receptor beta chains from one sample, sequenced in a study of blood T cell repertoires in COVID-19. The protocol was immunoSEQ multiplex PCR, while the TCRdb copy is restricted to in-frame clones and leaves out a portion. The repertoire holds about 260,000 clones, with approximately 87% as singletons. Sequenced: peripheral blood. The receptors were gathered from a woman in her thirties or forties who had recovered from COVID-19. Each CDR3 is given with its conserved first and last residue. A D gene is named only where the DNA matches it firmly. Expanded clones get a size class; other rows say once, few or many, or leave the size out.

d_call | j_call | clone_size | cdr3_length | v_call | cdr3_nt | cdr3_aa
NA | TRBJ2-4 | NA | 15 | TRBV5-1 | TGCGCCAGCAGCTTGTACCCCCGACTAGGAAACATTCAGTACTTC | CASSLYPRLGNIQYF
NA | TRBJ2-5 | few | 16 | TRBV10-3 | TGTGCCATCAGTGAGTCCGGCCGGGGTCTCGCGGAGACCCAGTACTTC | CAISESGRGLAETQYF
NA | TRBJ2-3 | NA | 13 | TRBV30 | TGTGCCTGGAGGAGCCCTAGCACAGATACGCAGTATTTT | CAWRSPSTDTQYF
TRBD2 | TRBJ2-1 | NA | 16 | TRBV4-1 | TGCGCCAGCAGCCAGTTACTAGCGGGGACCTACAATGAGCAGTTCTTC | CASSQLLAGTYNEQFF
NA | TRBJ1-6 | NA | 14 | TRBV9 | TGTGCCAGCAGCGTAGGAGGGGGAGATTCACCCCTCCACTTT | CASSVGGGDSPLHF
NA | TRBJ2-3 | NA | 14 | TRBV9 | TGTGCCAGCAGCGTAGTGGTCGGTCGGGATACGCAGTATTTT | CASSVVVGRDTQYF
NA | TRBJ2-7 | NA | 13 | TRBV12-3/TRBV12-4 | TGTGCCAGCAGCCACGGACTGTTTTCCGAGCAGTACTTC | CASSHGLFSEQYF
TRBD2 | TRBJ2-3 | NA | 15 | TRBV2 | TGTGCCAGGCTACTAGCGGGGGGCGTCACAGATACGCAGTATTTT | CARLLAGGVTDTQYF
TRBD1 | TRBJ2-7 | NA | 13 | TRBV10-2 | TGCGCCAGCCTCAGGGGGCCCGACTACGAGCAGTACTTC | CASLRGPDYEQYF
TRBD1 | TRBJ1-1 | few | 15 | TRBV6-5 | TGTGCCAGCAGTTACGCGACAGGGGGTTTCACTGAAGCTTTCTTT | CASSYATGGFTEAFF
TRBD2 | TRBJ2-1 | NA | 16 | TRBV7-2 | TGTGCCAGCAGCCAAAAGGGACTAGCGGGTTACAATGAGCAGTTCTTC | CASSQKGLAGYNEQFF
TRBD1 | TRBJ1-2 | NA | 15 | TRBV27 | TGTGCCAGCAGTTTATGGGGACAGGGAGGGTATGGCTACACCTTC | CASSLWGQGGYGYTF
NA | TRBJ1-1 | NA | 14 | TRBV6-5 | TGTGCCAGCAGCAAAAGGGAGGGTTGGACTGAAGCTTTCTTT | CASSKREGWTEAFF
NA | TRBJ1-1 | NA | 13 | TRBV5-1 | TGCGCCAGCAGCCCTACCACGAACACTGAAGCTTTCTTT | CASSPTTNTEAFF
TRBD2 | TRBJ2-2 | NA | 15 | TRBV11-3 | TGTGCCAGCAGCCGGGGACTAGCGGGGGCCGGGGAGCTGTTTTTT | CASSRGLAGAGELFF
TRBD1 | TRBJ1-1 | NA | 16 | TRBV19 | TGTGCCAGTAGTATAGGACAGGGGTGGTCCTTCACTGAAGCTTTCTTT | CASSIGQGWSFTEAFF
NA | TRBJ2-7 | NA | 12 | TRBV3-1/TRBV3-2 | TGTGCCAGCAGCCAAGCTGCGTACGAGCAGTACTTC | CASSQAAYEQYF
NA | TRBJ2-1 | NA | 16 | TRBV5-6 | TGTGCCAGCAGCTTGATTAGAAATTACCCACGTGTTGAGCAGTTCTTC | CASSLIRNYPRVEQFF
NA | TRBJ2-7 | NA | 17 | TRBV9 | TGTGCCAGCAGCGTAGGCCCGGACACCTCCCCAACCTACGAGCAGTACTTC | CASSVGPDTSPTYEQYF
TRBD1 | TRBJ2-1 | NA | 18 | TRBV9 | TGTGCCAGCAGCCCCCGACAGGGGGCGATGGTTTCCTACAATGAGCAGTTCTTC | CASSPRQGAMVSYNEQFF